The clone carrying this TCR beta chain has a single count. Its antigen is undetermined. No cell sorting was done before RNA was extracted from the tissue. This sample stems from a study of tumor and adjacent non-tumor tissue in lung cancer. The study, taken as a whole, reports: Tumor tissue had significantly higher TCR diversity than normal lung.

The V gene's germline CDR1 is LGHNA and CDR2 YNFKEQ. The CDR3 is 13 residues long. Three rounds of nested PCR, following a modified ARM-PCR protocol, produced the TCRbeta library. TCRdb analysed the multiplex PCR reads with MiXCR anew, one entry per CDR3 protein. Of over 110,000 distinct CDR3 sequences in the sample, around 61% were seen once. Sequenced material: lung tumor tissue. The chain links TRBV4-2 to TRBJ1-1, with a weak D call TRBD1 (6 bases). The receptor was derived from a man aged 55 to 69 with small cell lung cancer. The CDR3 DNA reads TGTACCATCAGCCCTATGGGGGCTACTGAAGCTTTCTTT. It encodes CTISPMGATEAFF.